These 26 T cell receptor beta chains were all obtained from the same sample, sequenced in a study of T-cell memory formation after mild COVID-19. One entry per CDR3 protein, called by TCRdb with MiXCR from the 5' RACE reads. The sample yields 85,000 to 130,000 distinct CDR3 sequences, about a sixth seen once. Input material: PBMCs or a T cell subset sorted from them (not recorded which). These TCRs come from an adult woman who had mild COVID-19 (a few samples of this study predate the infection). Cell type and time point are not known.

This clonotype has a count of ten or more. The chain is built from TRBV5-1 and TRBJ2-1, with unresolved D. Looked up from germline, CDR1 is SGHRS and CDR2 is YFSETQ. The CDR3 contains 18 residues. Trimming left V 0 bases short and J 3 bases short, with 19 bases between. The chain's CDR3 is CASSLEGGRVYVYNEQFF. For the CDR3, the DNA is TGCGCCAGCAGCTTGGAGGGCGGACGGGTATATGTCTACAATGAGCAGTTCTTC.

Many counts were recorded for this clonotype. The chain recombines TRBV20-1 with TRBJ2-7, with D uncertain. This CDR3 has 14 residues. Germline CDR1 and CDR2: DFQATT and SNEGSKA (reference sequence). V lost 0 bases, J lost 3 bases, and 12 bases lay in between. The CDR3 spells CSARDTKEYYEQYF. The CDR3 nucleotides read TGCAGTGCTAGAGATACCAAAGAATACTACGAGCAGTACTTC.

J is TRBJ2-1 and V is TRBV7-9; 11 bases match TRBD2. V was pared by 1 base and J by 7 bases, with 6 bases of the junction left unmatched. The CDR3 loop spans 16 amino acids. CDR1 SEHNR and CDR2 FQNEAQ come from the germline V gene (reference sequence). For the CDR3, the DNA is TGTGCCAGCAGCTTAGGGCCCGGGACTAGCGGTAATGAGCAGTTCTTC. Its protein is CASSLGPGTSGNEQFF.

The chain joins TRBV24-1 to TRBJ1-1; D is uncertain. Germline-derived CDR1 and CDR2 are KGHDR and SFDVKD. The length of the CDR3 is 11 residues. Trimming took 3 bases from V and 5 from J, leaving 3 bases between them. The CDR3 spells CATSDGTEAFF. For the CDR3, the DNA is TGTGCCACCAGTGATGGTACTGAAGCTTTCTTT.

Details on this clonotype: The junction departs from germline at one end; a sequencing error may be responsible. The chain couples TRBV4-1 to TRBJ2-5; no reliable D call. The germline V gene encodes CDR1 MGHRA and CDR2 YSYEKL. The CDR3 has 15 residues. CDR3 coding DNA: TGCGCCAGCAGCCAAGAAACAGCAAGTCCCTACTGGCGTGTCTTC. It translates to CASSQETASPYWRVF.

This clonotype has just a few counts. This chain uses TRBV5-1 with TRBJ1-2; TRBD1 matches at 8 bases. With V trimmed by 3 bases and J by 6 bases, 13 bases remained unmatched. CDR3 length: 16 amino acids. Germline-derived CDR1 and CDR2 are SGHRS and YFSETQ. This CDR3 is CASSWGALTGANGYTF. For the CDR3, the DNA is TGCGCCAGCAGCTGGGGGGCCCTGACAGGGGCCAATGGCTACACCTTC.

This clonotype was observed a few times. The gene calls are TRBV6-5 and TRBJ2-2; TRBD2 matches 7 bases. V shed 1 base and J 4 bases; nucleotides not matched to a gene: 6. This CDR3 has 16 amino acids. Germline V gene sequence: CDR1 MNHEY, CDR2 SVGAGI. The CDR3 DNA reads TGTGCCAGCAGTTACTTTGCGGGAGTCGGCACCGGGGAGCTGTTTTTT. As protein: CASSYFAGVGTGELFF.

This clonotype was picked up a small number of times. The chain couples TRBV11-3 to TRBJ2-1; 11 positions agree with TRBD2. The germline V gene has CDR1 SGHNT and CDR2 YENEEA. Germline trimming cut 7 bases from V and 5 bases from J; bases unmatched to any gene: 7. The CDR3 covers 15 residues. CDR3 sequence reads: CASTPRLAGNNEQFF. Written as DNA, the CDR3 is TGTGCCAGCACCCCCCGACTAGCGGGAAACAATGAGCAGTTCTTC.

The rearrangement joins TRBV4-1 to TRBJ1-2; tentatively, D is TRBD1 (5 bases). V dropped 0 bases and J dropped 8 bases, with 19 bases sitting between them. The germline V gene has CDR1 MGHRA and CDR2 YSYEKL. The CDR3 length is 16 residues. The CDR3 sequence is CASSQDHAGPAGGYTF. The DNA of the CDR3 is TGCGCCAGCAGCCAAGATCATGCGGGGCCCGCCGGCGGCTACACCTTC.

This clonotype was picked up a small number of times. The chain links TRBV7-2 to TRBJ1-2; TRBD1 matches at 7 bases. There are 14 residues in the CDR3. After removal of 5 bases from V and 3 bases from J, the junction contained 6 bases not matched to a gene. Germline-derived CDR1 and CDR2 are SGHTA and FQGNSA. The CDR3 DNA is TGTGCCAGCAGCGGATGGCAGGGGGACTATGGCTACACCTTC. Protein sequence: CASSGWQGDYGYTF.

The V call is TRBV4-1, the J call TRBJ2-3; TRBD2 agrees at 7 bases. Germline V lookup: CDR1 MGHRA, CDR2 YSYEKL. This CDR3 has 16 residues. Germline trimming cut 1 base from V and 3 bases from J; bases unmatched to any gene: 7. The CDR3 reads CASSQGSGGTTDTQYF. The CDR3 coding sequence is TGCGCCAGCAGCCAAGGTTCGGGGGGTACAACAGATACGCAGTATTTT.

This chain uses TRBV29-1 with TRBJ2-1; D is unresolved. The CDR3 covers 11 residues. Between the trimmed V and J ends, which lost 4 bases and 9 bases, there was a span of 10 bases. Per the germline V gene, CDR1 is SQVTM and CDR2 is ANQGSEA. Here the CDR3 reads CSVGTTVEQFF. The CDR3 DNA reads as TGCAGCGTTGGGACCACGGTTGAGCAGTTCTTC.

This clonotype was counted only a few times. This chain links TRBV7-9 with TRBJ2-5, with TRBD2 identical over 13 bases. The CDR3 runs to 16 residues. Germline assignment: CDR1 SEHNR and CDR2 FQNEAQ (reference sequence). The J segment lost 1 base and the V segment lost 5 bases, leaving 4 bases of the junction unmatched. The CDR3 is CASSKGLAGIQETQYF. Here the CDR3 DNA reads TGTGCCAGCAGCAAGGGACTAGCGGGGATCCAAGAGACCCAGTACTTC.

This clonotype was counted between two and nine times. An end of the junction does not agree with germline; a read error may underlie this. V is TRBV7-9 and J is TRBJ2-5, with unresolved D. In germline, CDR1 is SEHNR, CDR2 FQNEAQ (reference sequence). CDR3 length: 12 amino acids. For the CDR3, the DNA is TGTGCCAGCACCTTAGGCCCGGAGCCCCAGTACTTC. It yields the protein CASTLGPEPQYF.

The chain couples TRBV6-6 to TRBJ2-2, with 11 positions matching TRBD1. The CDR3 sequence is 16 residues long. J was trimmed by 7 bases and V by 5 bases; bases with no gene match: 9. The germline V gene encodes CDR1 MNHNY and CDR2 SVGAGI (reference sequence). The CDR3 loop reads CASSPRDRGLDGELFF. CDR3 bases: TGTGCCAGCAGTCCCCGGGACAGGGGGTTAGACGGGGAGCTGTTTTTT.

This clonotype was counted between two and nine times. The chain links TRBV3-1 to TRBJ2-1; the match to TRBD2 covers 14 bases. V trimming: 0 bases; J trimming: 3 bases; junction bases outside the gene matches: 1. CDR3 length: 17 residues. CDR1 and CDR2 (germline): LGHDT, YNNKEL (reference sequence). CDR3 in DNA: TGTGCCAGCAGCCAAGACGGGACTAGCGGGAGCTACAATGAGCAGTTCTTC. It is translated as CASSQDGTSGSYNEQFF.

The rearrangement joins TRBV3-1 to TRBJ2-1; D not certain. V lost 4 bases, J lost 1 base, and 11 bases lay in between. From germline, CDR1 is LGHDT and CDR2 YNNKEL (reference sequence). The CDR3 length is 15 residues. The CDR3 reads CASSPDGSSYNEQFF. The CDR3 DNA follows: TGTGCCAGCAGCCCTGACGGGTCGTCCTACAATGAGCAGTTCTTC.

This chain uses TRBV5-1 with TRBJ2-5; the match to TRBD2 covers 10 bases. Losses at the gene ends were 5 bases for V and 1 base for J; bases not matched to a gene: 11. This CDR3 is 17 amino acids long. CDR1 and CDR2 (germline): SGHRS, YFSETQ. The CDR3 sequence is CASSSGRSVFIQETQYF. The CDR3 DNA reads TGCGCCAGCAGTAGCGGGAGGTCTGTCTTTATCCAAGAGACCCAGTACTTC.

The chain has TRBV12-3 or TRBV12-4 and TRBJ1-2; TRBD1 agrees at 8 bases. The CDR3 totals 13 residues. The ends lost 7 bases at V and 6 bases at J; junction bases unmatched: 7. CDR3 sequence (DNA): TGTGCCAGCACCCCGGACAGGGTACATGGCTACACCTTC. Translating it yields CASTPDRVHGYTF.

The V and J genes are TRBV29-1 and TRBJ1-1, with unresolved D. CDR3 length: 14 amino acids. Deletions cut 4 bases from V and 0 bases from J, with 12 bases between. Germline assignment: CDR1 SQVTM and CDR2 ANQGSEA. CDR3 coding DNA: TGCAGCGTTGTCCAGGCTTATATGAACACTGAAGCTTTCTTT. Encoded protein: CSVVQAYMNTEAFF. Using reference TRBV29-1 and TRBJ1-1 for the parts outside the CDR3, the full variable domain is SAVISQKPSRDICQRGTSLTIQCQVDSQVTMMFWYRQQPGQSLTLIATANQGSEATYESGFVIDKFPISRPNLTFSTLTVSNMSPEDSSIYLCSVVQAYMNTEAFFGQGTRLTVV.

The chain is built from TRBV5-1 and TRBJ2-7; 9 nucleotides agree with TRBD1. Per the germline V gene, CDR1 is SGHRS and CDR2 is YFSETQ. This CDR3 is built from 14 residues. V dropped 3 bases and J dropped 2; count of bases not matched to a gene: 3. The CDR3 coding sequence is TGCGCCAGCAGCTCGGGACAGGGACCCTACGAGCAGTACTTC. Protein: CASSSGQGPYEQYF.

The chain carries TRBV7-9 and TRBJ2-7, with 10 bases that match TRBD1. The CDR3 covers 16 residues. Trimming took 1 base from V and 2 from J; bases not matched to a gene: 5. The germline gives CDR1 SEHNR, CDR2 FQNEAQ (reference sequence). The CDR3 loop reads CASSLDRQGATYEQYF. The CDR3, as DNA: TGTGCCAGCAGCTTAGACCGACAGGGGGCTACCTACGAGCAGTACTTC.

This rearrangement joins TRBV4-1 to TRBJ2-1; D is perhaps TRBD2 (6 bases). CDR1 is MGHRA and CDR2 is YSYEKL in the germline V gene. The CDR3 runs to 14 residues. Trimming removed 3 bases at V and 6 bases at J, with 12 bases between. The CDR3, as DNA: TGCGCCAGCAGCCACGTACTAGCCATCAATGAGCAGTTCTTC. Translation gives CASSHVLAINEQFF.

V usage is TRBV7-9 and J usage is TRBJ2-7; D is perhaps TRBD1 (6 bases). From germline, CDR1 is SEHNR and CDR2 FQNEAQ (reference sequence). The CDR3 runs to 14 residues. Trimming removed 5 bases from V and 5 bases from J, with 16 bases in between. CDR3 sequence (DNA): TGTGCCAGCAGCCAGAGACAGGCGGGCCACGAGCAGTACTTC. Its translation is CASSQRQAGHEQYF.

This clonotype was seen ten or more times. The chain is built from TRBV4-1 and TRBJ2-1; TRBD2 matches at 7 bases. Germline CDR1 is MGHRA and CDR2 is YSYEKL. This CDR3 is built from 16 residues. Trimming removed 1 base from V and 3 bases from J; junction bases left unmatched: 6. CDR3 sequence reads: CASSQAAGAFYNEQFF. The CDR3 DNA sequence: TGCGCCAGCAGCCAAGCGGCGGGAGCTTTCTACAATGAGCAGTTCTTC.

The CDR3 bases are TGCAGTGCTAGAACCCCAAAATCGGGGGCATTTAATGAAAAACTGTTTTTT. Protein: CSARTPKSGAFNEKLFF. The rearrangement uses TRBV20-1 and TRBJ1-4; TRBD1 is a possible D gene (6 bases). V was trimmed by 2 bases and J by 4 bases, leaving 20 bases between them. Germline-derived CDR1 and CDR2 are DFQATT and SNEGSKA (reference sequence). This CDR3 is built from 17 residues.